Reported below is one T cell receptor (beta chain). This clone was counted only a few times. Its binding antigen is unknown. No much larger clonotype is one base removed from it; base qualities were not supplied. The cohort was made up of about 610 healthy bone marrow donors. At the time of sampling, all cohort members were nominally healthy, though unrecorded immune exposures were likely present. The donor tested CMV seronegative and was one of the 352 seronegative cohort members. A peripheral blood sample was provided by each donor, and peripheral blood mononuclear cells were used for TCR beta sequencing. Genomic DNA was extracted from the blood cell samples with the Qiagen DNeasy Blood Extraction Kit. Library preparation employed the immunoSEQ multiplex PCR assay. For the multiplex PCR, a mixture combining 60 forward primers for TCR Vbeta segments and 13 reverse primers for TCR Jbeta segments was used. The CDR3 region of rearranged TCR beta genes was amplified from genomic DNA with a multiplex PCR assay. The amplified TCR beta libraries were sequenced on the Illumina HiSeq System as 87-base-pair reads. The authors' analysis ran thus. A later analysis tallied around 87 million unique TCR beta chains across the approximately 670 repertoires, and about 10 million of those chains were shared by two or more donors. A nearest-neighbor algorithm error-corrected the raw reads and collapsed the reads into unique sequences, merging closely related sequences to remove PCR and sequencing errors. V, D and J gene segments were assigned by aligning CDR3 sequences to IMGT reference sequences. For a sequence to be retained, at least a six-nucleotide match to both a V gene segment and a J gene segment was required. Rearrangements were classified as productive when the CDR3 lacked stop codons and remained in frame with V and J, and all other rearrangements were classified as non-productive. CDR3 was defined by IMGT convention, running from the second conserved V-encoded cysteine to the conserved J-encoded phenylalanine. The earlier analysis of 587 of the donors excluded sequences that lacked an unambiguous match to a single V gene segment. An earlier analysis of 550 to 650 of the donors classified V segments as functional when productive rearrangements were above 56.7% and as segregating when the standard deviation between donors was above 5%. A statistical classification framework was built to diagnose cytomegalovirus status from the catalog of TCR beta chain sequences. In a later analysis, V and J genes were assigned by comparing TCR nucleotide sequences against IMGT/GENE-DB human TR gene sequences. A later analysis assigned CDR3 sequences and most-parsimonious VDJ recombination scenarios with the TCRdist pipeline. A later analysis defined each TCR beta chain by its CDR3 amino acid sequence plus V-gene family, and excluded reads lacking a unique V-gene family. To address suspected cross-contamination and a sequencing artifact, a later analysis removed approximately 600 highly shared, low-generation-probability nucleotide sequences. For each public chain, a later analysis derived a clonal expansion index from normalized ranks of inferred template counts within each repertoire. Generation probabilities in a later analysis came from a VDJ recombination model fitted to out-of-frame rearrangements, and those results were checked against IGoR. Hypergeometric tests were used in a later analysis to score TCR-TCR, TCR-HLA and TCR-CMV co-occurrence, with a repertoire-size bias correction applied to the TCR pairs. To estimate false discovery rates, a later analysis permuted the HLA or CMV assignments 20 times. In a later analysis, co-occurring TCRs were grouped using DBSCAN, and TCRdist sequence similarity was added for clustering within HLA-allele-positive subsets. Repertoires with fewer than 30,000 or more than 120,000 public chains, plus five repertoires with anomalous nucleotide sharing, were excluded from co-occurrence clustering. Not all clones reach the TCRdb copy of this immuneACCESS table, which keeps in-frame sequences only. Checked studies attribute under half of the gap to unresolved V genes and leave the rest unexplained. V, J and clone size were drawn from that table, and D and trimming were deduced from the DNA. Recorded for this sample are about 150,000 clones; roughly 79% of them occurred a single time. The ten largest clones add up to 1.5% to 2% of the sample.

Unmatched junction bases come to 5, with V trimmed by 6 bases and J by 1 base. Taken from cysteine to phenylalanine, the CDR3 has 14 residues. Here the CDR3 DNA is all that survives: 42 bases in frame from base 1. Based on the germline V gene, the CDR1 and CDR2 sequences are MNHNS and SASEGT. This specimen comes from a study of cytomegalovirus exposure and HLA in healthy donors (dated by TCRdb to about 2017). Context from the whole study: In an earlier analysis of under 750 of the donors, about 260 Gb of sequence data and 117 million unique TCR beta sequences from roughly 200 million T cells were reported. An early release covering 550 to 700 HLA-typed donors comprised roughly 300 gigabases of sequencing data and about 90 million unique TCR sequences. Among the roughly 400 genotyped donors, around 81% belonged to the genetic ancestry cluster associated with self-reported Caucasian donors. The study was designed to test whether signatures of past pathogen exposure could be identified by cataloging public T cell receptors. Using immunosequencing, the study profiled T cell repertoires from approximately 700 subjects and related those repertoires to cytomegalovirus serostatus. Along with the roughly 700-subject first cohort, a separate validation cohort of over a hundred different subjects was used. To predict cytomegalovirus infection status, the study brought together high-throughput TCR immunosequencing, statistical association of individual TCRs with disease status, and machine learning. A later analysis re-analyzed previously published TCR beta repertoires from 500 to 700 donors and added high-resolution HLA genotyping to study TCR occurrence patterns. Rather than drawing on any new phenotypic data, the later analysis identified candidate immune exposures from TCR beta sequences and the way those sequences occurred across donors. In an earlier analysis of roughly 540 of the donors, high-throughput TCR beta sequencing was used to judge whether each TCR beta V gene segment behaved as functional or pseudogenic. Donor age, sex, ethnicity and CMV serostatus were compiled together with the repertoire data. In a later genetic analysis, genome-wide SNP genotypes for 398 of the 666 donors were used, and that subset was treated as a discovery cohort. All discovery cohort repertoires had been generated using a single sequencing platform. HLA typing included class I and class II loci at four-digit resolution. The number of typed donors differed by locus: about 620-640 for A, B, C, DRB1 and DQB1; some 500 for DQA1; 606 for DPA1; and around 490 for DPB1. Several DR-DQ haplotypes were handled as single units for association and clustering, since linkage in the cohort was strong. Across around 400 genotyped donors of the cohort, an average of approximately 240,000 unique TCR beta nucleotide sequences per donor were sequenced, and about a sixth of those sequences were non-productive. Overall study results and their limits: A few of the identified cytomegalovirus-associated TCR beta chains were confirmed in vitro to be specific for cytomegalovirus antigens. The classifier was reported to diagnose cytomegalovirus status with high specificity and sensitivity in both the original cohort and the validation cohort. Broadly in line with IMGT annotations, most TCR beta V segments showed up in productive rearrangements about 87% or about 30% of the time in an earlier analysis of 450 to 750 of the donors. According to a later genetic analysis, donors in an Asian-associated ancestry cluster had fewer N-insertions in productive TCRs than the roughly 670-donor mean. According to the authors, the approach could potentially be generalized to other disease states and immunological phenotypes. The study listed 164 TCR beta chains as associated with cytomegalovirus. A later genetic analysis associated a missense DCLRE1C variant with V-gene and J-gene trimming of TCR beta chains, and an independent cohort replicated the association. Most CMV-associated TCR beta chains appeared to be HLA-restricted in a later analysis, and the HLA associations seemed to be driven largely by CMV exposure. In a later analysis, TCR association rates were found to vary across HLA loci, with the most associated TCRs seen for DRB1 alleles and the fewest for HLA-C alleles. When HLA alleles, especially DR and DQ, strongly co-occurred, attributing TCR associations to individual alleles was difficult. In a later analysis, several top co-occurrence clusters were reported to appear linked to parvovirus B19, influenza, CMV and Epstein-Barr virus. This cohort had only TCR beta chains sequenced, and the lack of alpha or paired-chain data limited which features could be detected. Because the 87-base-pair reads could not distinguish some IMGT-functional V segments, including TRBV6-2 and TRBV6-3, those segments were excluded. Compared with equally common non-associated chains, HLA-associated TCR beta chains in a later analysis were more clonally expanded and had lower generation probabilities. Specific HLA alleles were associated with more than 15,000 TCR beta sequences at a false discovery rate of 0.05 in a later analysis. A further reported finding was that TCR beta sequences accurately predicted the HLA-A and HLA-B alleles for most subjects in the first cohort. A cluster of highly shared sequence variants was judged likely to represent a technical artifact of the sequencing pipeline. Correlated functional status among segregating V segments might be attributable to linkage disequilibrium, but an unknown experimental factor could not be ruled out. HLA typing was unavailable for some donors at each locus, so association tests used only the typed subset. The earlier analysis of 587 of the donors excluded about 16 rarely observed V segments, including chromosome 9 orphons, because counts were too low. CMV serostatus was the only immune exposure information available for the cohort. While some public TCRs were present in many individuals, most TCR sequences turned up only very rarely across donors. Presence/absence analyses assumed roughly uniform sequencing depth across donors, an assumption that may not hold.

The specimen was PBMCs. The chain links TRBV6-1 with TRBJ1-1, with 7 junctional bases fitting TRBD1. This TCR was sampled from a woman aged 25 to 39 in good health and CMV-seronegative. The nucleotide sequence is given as TGTGCCAGCAGGGAGACAGGGCCGAACACTGAAGCTTTCTTT. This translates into CASRETGPNTEAFF.